The 26 T cell receptor beta chains below come from one sample, sequenced in a study of blood T cell repertoires in COVID-19. The repertoire was sequenced with immunoSEQ multiplex PCR; TCRdb's copy has only in-frame clones and lacks some. Among approximately 230,000 clones listed, almost 85% were seen once. The sample taken for sequencing was PBMCs or T cells enriched from blood (not recorded which). The receptor set was obtained from a man aged 35 to 55 who had recovered from COVID-19.

A single count supports this clone. V usage is TRBV6-2 or TRBV6-3 and J usage is TRBJ1-1; TRBD1 matches at 8 bases. With V trimmed by 6 bases and J by 5 bases, 2 bases remained unmatched. CDR1 is MNHEY, CDR2 SVGEGT, per germline. The CDR3 length is 12 residues. DNA for the CDR3: TGTGCCAGCAGCACAGGGGGGACTGAAGCTTTCTTT. This codes for CASSTGGTEAFF.

The J gene is TRBJ2-3, the V gene TRBV5-1, with 10 positions matching TRBD2. Germline V gene lookup returns CDR1 SGHRS and CDR2 YFSETQ. Unmatched junction bases numbered 4, after V lost 4 bases and J lost 2 bases. This CDR3 has 15 residues. The CDR3 nucleotides are TGCGCCAGCAGCCTAGCGGGGGCCCACACAGATACGCAGTATTTT. This sequence encodes CASSLAGAHTDTQYF. The variable domain in full, completed from reference TRBV5-1 and TRBJ2-3, reads KAGVTQTPRYLIKTRGQQVTLSCSPISGHRSVSWYQQTPGQGLQFLFEYFSETQRNKGNFPGRFSGRQFSNSRSEMNVSTLELGDSALYLCASSLAGAHTDTQYFGPGTRLTVL.

This chain connects TRBV5-1 to TRBJ1-1, with D possibly matching TRBD1 (6 bases). The CDR3 has 14 residues. V was shortened by 5 bases and J by 6 bases, with 17 bases between the two germline ends. CDR1 SGHRS and CDR2 YFSETQ come from the germline V gene. CDR3 coding DNA: TGCGCCAGCAGAGATTTAACAGGGATGTCTGAAGCTTTCTTT. Amino acids: CASRDLTGMSEAFF. The full variable domain, with the rest looked up from reference TRBV5-1 and TRBJ1-1, is KAGVTQTPRYLIKTRGQQVTLSCSPISGHRSVSWYQQTPGQGLQFLFEYFSETQRNKGNFPGRFSGRQFSNSRSEMNVSTLELGDSALYLCASRDLTGMSEAFFGQGTRLTVV.

The chain links TRBV12-3 or TRBV12-4 to TRBJ1-2; D is possibly TRBD1 (5 bases). The CDR3 runs 13 residues. The V and J ends lost 2 bases and 7 bases respectively, with 11 bases between them. The chain's CDR3 is CASSLIGGFGYTF. In DNA, the CDR3 is TGTGCCAGCAGTTTAATCGGGGGATTTGGCTACACCTTC.

About this clone: One junction end disagrees with the germline gene, perhaps due to a read error. Here the CDR3 DNA reads TGTGCCAGCAGCACCGTCGGACTGTCCTGGGACTTC. Amino acids: CASSTVGLSWDF. The chain is built from TRBV7-9 and TRBJ2-4; possibly TRBD2 for D (5 bases). Germline V gene lookup returns CDR1 SEHNR and CDR2 FQNEAQ (reference sequence). This CDR3 is 12 amino acids long.

The genes are TRBV7-3 and TRBJ2-1; tentatively, D is TRBD2 (5 bases). The V and J ends lost 2 bases and 2 bases respectively, with 13 bases between them. The CDR3 is made up of 16 amino acids. CDR1 is SGHTA and CDR2 is FQGTGA in the germline V gene. CDR3 sequence: CASSLHASGPYNEQFF. For the CDR3, the DNA is TGTGCCAGCAGCTTACACGCCAGCGGACCCTACAATGAGCAGTTCTTC.

The chain has TRBV2 and TRBJ2-2, with 7 bases lining up with TRBD1. CDR1 and CDR2 from the germline V gene are SNHLY and FYNNEI. Trimming cost V 7 bases and J 7 bases; bases outside gene matches: 6. The CDR3 covers 13 residues. The CDR3 DNA reads TGTGCCAGCAATACAGGGGTGGGCGGGGAGCTGTTTTTT. Translating gives CASNTGVGGELFF.

The J gene is TRBJ1-4, the V gene TRBV5-6; D unresolved. The germline gives CDR1 SGHDT, CDR2 YYEEEE. Trimming stripped 2 bases from V and 6 bases from J, with 14 bases between. This CDR3 has 15 residues. CDR3: CASSFLRENYEKLFF. CDR3 nucleotides: TGTGCCAGCAGCTTTCTGAGGGAGAATTATGAAAAACTGTTTTTT.

J is TRBJ1-3 and V is TRBV6-5, with D unresolved. CDR3 length: 16 amino acids. With 0 bases removed from V and 3 bases from J, the gap between germline ends came to 12 bases. CDR1 is MNHEY and CDR2 is SVGAGI in the germline V gene. The CDR3 region is CASSYSISGSGNTIYF. The CDR3 nucleotides read TGTGCCAGCAGTTACTCGATTTCGGGTAGTGGAAACACCATATATTTT.

The chain carries TRBV5-4 and TRBJ2-7, with D maybe TRBD1 (6 bases). The germline V gene has CDR1 SGHNT and CDR2 YYREEE (reference sequence). Trimming removed 4 bases from V and 3 bases from J, with 14 bases in between. The CDR3 is made up of 14 amino acids. In DNA, the CDR3 is TGTGCCAGCAGCCAGGGGCAGGGCGACTACGAGCAGTACTTC. Protein: CASSQGQGDYEQYF.

The chain has TRBV5-8 and TRBJ2-7; tentative D call: TRBD1 (5 bases). The V end lost 3 bases, the J end lost 4 bases, and 8 bases lay between the germline ends. Germline-derived CDR1 and CDR2 are SGHTS and YDEGEE. The CDR3 spans 12 residues. CDR3 DNA: TGTGCCAGCAGCTACCCAGGGTACGAGCAGTACTTC. Its translation: CASSYPGYEQYF.

This chain uses TRBV12-3 or TRBV12-4 with TRBJ1-1, with D possibly being TRBD1 (5 bases). This CDR3 spans 13 amino acids. The V gene lost 3 bases and the J gene lost 5 bases, with 10 bases spanning the gap. CDR3 bases: TGTGCCAGCAGTTTCGTCGGGGGTACTGAAGCTTTCTTT. It is translated as CASSFVGGTEAFF.

CDR3 sequence: CASSPPRVKAFF. DNA for the CDR3: TGTGCCAGCAGCCCCCCCAGGGTCAAAGCTTTCTTT. This sequence joins TRBV28 and TRBJ1-1; TRBD1 is a possible D gene (5 bases). There are 12 residues in the CDR3. V lost 6 bases, J lost 9 bases, and 14 bases lay in between. Germline V CDR1 and CDR2: MDHEN, SYDVKM.

This chain links TRBV5-6 with TRBJ1-6; D not resolved. V lost 5 bases to trimming and J lost 0 bases, with 15 bases between them. The CDR3 has 17 residues. CDR1 SGHDT and CDR2 YYEEEE come from the germline V gene. Here the CDR3 reads CASSYGVESSYNSPLHF. The CDR3 DNA sequence: TGTGCCAGCAGTTACGGCGTGGAGAGCTCCTATAATTCACCCCTCCACTTT.

The sample holds a few counts of this clone. This sequence joins TRBV7-2 and TRBJ2-1, with TRBD2 matching 7 bases. The ends lost 1 base at V and 3 bases at J; junction bases unmatched: 3. The length of the CDR3 is 15 residues. CDR1 and CDR2 from the germline V gene are SGHTA and FQGNSA. The CDR3 sequence is CASSLGGRGYNEQFF. Here the CDR3 DNA reads TGTGCCAGCAGCTTAGGGGGGAGGGGCTACAATGAGCAGTTCTTC.

The rearrangement uses TRBV19 and TRBJ2-1, with 9 nucleotides matching TRBD1. J lost 3 bases, V lost 4 bases, and 16 bases had no gene match. The CDR3 has 19 amino acids. Germline lookup yields CDR1 LNHDA and CDR2 SQIVND (reference sequence). CDR3 region: CASSTPGQGPYYYYNEQFF. The CDR3 nucleotides read TGTGCCAGTAGTACCCCGGGACAGGGACCCTACTACTACTACAATGAGCAGTTCTTC.

The chain links TRBV28 to TRBJ1-4; D might be TRBD1 (6 bases). With 3 bases removed from V and 10 bases from J, the gap between germline ends came to 12 bases. CDR1 is MDHEN and CDR2 is SYDVKM in the germline V gene. CDR3 size: 13 residues. In nucleotides, the CDR3 is TGTGCCAGCAGTTTTGGTGGGGGCGGAAAACTGTTTTTT. Translated, it gives CASSFGGGGKLFF.

The V call is TRBV7-2, the J call TRBJ2-7; D not certain. Trimming stripped 5 bases from V and 3 bases from J, with 11 bases between. This CDR3 comprises 13 residues. Germline CDR1 and CDR2: SGHTA and FQGNSA. CDR3 coding DNA: TGTGCCAGCAGCCCGTACGCGGTCTACGAGCAGTACTTC. This encodes CASSPYAVYEQYF.

This clone was detected only once. V usage is TRBV29-1 and J usage is TRBJ1-3; D possibly corresponds to TRBD1 (6 bases). Germline V gene sequence: CDR1 SQVTM, CDR2 ANQGSEA. The CDR3 loop spans 14 amino acids. The V end lost 4 bases, the J end lost 0 bases, and 10 bases lay between the germline ends. CDR3 sequence (DNA): TGCAGCGTTGTGGACAGAAGCTCTGGAAACACCATATATTTT. It specifies CSVVDRSSGNTIYF.

This clone appeared a few times. The gene calls are TRBV7-2 and TRBJ1-3; the D is unclear. The CDR3 totals 14 residues. Between the trimmed V and J ends, which lost 5 bases and 0 bases, there was a span of 8 bases. Germline CDR1 SGHTA, CDR2 FQGNSA. CDR3 bases: TGTGCCAGCAGCAGCGGGGTCTCTGGAAACACCATATATTTT. It yields the protein CASSSGVSGNTIYF.

This clone is a singleton in its sample. The CDR3 loop reads CASSLRLAGGPHEQYF. The CDR3 DNA reads as TGCGCCAGCAGCTTGAGGCTAGCGGGAGGGCCGCACGAGCAGTACTTC. The chain recombines TRBV5-1 with TRBJ2-7; 12 bases line up with TRBD2. V trimming: 1 base; J trimming: 5 bases; junction bases outside the gene matches: 7. CDR3 size: 16 residues. Germline loops: CDR1 SGHRS, CDR2 YFSETQ.

The chain recombines TRBV28 with TRBJ1-2; no clear D. Germline CDR1 and CDR2: MDHEN and SYDVKM. V was trimmed by 2 bases and J by 8 bases, leaving 15 bases between them. CDR3 length equals 14 residues. CDR3 coding DNA: TGTGCCAGCAGTTTACCGGCGGTCCTTGAGGGCTACACCTTC. Translated, it gives CASSLPAVLEGYTF.

The chain has TRBV9 and TRBJ1-2; the match to TRBD1 covers 11 bases. CDR3 length equals 14 residues. With V trimmed by 4 bases and J by 8 bases, 7 bases remained unmatched. The germline CDR1 and CDR2 sequences are SGDLS and YYNGEE. The CDR3 protein is CASSSGDRGKGYTF. The CDR3 DNA reads as TGTGCCAGCAGCTCAGGGGACAGGGGGAAAGGCTACACCTTC.

On this clone: This sample also contains other DNA sequences that code for the same CDR3. In DNA, the CDR3 is TGCAGCGTTCAGGGAGGCAACTACAATGAGCAGTTCTTC. Amino acid sequence: CSVQGGNYNEQFF. J is TRBJ2-1 and V is TRBV29-1; TRBD2 is a possible D gene (6 bases). Germline assignment: CDR1 SQVTM and CDR2 ANQGSEA. The CDR3 length is 13 residues. Trimming shortened V by 5 bases and J by 3 bases, and 11 bases separated the two germline ends.

This clone was observed a handful of times. The chain combines TRBV7-3 with TRBJ2-3, with 7 bases identical to TRBD2. There are 16 residues in the CDR3. J lost 2 bases, V lost 3 bases, and 8 bases had no gene match. Germline assignment: CDR1 SGHTA and CDR2 FQGTGA. CDR3 in amino acids: CASSLGGLGVTDTQYF. In DNA, the CDR3 is TGTGCCAGCAGCTTGGGAGGGTTGGGGGTCACAGATACGCAGTATTTT.

This clone was picked up a small number of times. V and J are TRBV3-1 (or the pseudogene TRBV3-2) and TRBJ2-7; D might be TRBD2 (5 bases). The CDR3 is 14 residues long. In germline, CDR1 is LGHDT, CDR2 YNNKEL (reference sequence). Trimming shortened V by 0 bases and J by 6 bases, and 12 bases separated the two germline ends. The CDR3 region has the DNA TGTGCCAGCAGCCAAGACGCAGGTCGGGGCGAGCAGTACTTC. The encoded protein is CASSQDAGRGEQYF.